This T cell receptor beta chain is drawn from a study of molecular identifiers for immune sequencing clone quantification. In germline, CDR1 is SGHAT, CDR2 FQNNGV. V was shortened by 7 bases and J by 2 bases, with 18 bases between the two germline ends. The CDR3 length is 15 residues. Whole-study results and caveats: Clones above 20 RNA copies held over 97% of effector molecules, under 1% in naive cells.

About this clonotype itself: Its antigen is still unknown. This could be a read error, since a much larger clone is one nucleotide away. As the CDR3 is not closed by the conserved phenylalanine or tryptophan, this likely results from a read error.

One entry per CDR3 protein, called by TCRdb with MiXCR from the PCR reads. The repertoire holds around 86,000 distinct CDR3 sequences, 19% seen once, with around 0.91% in the top ten. The sequence was obtained from a human donor in good health. Some libraries in this study had Jurkat cell RNA spiked in. The V and J genes are TRBV11-2 and TRBJ2-7; D is perhaps TRBD2 (6 bases). The sample consisted of naive CD8+ T cells from blood, with Jurkat cell RNA spiked in. The subset denotes: FACS-sorted CD8+CD4-CCR7+CD45RA+ naive T cells. CDR3 sequence: CASTREALTTYEQYL. DNA for the CDR3: TGTGCCAGCACGAGGGAGGCGCTAACCACCTACGAGCAGTACCTC.